This is a list of T cell receptor beta chains from one sample in a study of cytomegalovirus exposure and HLA in healthy donors. The repertoire was sequenced with immunoSEQ multiplex PCR; TCRdb's copy has only in-frame clones and lacks some. The table includes tens of thousands of clones, roughly 78% detected once. The specimen sequenced was PBMCs. The receptors stem from a man between 18 and 29 years old in good health and CMV-seronegative. Each CDR3 is given with its conserved first and last residue. A D gene is named only where the DNA matches it firmly. Clone size appears in some rows only: once, few, many, or a class for an expanded clone.

clone size | J gene | V gene | D gene | CDR3 DNA | CDR3 protein
- | TRBJ1-5 | TRBV28 | - | TGTGCCAGCAGTTTATTAGGGGCGCAGCCCCAGCATTTT | CASSLLGAQPQHF
- | TRBJ1-2 | TRBV28 | - | TGTGCCAGCACGGGGGGGGCCGGCTATGGCTACACCTTC | CASTGGAGYGYTF
- | TRBJ1-2 | TRBV7-9 | - | TGTGCCAGCAGCCAAGACATCTATGGCTACACCTTC | CASSQDIYGYTF
- | TRBJ2-7 | TRBV11-2 | - | TGTGCCAGCAGCCTAAGAGCTAGCTTATCCTACGAGCAGTACTTC | CASSLRASLSYEQYF
- | TRBJ2-2 | TRBV9 | - | TGTGCCAGCAGCGTAGAGGGGCTGGGCACCGGGGAGCTGTTTTTT | CASSVEGLGTGELFF
- | TRBJ2-5 | TRBV9 | TRBD1 | TGTGCCAGCAGCCCCAGGGGGACACAAGAGACCCAGTACTTC | CASSPRGTQETQYF
- | TRBJ2-3 | TRBV28 | TRBD1 | TGTGCCAGCAGTGGACAGGGGGCAATTACGGATACGCAGTATTTT | CASSGQGAITDTQYF
- | TRBJ2-5 | TRBV28 | - | TGTGCCAGCAGTTTAACGGCGGGGCCCTTGGGTGCGATGGAGACCCAGTACTTC | CASSLTAGPLGAMETQYF
- | TRBJ1-3 | TRBV19 | - | TGTGCCAGTAGTATGTCCCGGACAAAGAAGTCTGGAAACACCATATATTTT | CASSMSRTKKSGNTIYF
few | TRBJ2-2 | TRBV9 | - | TGTGCCAGCAGCGTTGCGGGGACCACCGGGGAGCTGTTTTTT | CASSVAGTTGELFF
- | TRBJ2-1 | TRBV7-2 | - | TGTGCCAGCAGCTTAGCGTGGAGGCCATCCTACAATGAGCAGTTCTTC | CASSLAWRPSYNEQFF
- | TRBJ2-7 | TRBV7-9 | - | TGTGCCAGCAGCTTACAGGGTCACGAGCAGTACTTC | CASSLQGHEQYF
- | TRBJ2-1 | TRBV6-1 | - | TGTGCCAGCAGTGAAATTCGGGGTCAAAACAATGAGCAGTTCTTC | CASSEIRGQNNEQFF
- | TRBJ1-2 | TRBV7-2 | TRBD1 | TGTGCCAGCAGCATACGAGGGACAGAGCCGATACTGGGGGGCTACACCTTC | CASSIRGTEPILGGYTF
- | TRBJ1-6 | TRBV7-2 | - | TGTGCCAGCAGCTCATCGGGGGGAGGGAATTCACCCCTCCACTTT | CASSSSGGGNSPLHF
- | TRBJ2-7 | TRBV30 | - | TGTGCCTGGAGTGTAGGGCAGGGGAACGAGCAGTACTTC | CAWSVGQGNEQYF
- | TRBJ1-2 | TRBV11-2 | - | TGTGCCAGCAGCTACGACACCAACTATGGCTACACCTTC | CASSYDTNYGYTF
- | TRBJ2-7 | TRBV7-3 | TRBD1 | TGTGCCAGCAGCTCGAATCCGGGACAGGCCTACGAGCAGTACTTC | CASSSNPGQAYEQYF
once | TRBJ1-3 | TRBV7-2 | TRBD1 | TGTGCCAGCAGCCGGACAGGCGACTCTGGAAACACCATATATTTT | CASSRTGDSGNTIYF
- | TRBJ2-7 | TRBV7-8 | TRBD2 | TGTGCCAGCAGCTTCGCTGAAGGACTAGCCTTCTACGAGCAGTACTTC | CASSFAEGLAFYEQYF
- | TRBJ1-1 | TRBV6-1 | - | TGTGCCAGCAGTGGTGGCTCCAGGGGGAACACTGAAGCTTTCTTT | CASSGGSRGNTEAFF
- | TRBJ1-2 | TRBV4-1 | - | TGCGCCAGCAGCCTGTGGGGCGCGGGGTATGGCTACACCTTC | CASSLWGAGYGYTF
- | TRBJ1-1 | TRBV7-9 | - | TGTTCCAGCAGCTTAGGACGGGGATCCTACACTGAAGCTTTCTTT | CSSSLGRGSYTEAFF
- | TRBJ1-1 | TRBV5-1 | - | TGCGCCAGCACCCTGGTAGGGGACACTGAAGCTTTCTTT | CASTLVGDTEAFF
once | TRBJ2-5 | TRBV27 | - | TGTGCCAGCAGTTCCTCCAGTGTAGGGGGCCAAGAGACCCAGTACTTC | CASSSSSVGGQETQYF
- | TRBJ2-7 | TRBV7-9 | TRBD1 | TGTGCCAGCAGCCCATGGGACAGGGGGCGTAATGAATACGAGCAGTACTTC | CASSPWDRGRNEYEQYF